This T cell receptor (beta chain) originates from a study of shared clonotypes between healthy human individuals. As for the study in general: Per donor, three plates held CD4 naive cells, three held CD4 memory, two held CD8 naive and one held CD8 memory. The study, taken as a whole, reports: Rarefaction revealed incomplete sorted-subset sequencing despite large depth. Blood alone was sampled, and tissue repertoires likely differ.

A word on this clone: Its antigen remains unidentified.

Donors, without exception, were Caucasian adults residing in Nashville, Tennessee. The ends were cut back, 4 bases at V and 3 bases at J, with 19 bases in the middle. CDR1 MGHDK and CDR2 SYGVNS come from the germline V gene. CDR3 size: 17 residues. This table comes from immunoSEQ multiplex PCR, and its TCRdb copy is limited to in-frame clones, with some not included. The sample records roughly 1.5 million clones, approximately 98% being singletons. This chain links TRBV25-1 with TRBJ2-1; possible D gene TRBD2, 5 bases. The TCR comes from a man aged 30 to 39 in good health. Sequenced input: naive CD4+ T cells sorted from blood. Indicated subset: CD45RA+ positively selected. This CDR3 is CASSGHIKRTIYNEQFF. In DNA, the CDR3 is TGTGCCAGCAGTGGACACATTAAGCGGACGATCTACAATGAGCAGTTCTTC.